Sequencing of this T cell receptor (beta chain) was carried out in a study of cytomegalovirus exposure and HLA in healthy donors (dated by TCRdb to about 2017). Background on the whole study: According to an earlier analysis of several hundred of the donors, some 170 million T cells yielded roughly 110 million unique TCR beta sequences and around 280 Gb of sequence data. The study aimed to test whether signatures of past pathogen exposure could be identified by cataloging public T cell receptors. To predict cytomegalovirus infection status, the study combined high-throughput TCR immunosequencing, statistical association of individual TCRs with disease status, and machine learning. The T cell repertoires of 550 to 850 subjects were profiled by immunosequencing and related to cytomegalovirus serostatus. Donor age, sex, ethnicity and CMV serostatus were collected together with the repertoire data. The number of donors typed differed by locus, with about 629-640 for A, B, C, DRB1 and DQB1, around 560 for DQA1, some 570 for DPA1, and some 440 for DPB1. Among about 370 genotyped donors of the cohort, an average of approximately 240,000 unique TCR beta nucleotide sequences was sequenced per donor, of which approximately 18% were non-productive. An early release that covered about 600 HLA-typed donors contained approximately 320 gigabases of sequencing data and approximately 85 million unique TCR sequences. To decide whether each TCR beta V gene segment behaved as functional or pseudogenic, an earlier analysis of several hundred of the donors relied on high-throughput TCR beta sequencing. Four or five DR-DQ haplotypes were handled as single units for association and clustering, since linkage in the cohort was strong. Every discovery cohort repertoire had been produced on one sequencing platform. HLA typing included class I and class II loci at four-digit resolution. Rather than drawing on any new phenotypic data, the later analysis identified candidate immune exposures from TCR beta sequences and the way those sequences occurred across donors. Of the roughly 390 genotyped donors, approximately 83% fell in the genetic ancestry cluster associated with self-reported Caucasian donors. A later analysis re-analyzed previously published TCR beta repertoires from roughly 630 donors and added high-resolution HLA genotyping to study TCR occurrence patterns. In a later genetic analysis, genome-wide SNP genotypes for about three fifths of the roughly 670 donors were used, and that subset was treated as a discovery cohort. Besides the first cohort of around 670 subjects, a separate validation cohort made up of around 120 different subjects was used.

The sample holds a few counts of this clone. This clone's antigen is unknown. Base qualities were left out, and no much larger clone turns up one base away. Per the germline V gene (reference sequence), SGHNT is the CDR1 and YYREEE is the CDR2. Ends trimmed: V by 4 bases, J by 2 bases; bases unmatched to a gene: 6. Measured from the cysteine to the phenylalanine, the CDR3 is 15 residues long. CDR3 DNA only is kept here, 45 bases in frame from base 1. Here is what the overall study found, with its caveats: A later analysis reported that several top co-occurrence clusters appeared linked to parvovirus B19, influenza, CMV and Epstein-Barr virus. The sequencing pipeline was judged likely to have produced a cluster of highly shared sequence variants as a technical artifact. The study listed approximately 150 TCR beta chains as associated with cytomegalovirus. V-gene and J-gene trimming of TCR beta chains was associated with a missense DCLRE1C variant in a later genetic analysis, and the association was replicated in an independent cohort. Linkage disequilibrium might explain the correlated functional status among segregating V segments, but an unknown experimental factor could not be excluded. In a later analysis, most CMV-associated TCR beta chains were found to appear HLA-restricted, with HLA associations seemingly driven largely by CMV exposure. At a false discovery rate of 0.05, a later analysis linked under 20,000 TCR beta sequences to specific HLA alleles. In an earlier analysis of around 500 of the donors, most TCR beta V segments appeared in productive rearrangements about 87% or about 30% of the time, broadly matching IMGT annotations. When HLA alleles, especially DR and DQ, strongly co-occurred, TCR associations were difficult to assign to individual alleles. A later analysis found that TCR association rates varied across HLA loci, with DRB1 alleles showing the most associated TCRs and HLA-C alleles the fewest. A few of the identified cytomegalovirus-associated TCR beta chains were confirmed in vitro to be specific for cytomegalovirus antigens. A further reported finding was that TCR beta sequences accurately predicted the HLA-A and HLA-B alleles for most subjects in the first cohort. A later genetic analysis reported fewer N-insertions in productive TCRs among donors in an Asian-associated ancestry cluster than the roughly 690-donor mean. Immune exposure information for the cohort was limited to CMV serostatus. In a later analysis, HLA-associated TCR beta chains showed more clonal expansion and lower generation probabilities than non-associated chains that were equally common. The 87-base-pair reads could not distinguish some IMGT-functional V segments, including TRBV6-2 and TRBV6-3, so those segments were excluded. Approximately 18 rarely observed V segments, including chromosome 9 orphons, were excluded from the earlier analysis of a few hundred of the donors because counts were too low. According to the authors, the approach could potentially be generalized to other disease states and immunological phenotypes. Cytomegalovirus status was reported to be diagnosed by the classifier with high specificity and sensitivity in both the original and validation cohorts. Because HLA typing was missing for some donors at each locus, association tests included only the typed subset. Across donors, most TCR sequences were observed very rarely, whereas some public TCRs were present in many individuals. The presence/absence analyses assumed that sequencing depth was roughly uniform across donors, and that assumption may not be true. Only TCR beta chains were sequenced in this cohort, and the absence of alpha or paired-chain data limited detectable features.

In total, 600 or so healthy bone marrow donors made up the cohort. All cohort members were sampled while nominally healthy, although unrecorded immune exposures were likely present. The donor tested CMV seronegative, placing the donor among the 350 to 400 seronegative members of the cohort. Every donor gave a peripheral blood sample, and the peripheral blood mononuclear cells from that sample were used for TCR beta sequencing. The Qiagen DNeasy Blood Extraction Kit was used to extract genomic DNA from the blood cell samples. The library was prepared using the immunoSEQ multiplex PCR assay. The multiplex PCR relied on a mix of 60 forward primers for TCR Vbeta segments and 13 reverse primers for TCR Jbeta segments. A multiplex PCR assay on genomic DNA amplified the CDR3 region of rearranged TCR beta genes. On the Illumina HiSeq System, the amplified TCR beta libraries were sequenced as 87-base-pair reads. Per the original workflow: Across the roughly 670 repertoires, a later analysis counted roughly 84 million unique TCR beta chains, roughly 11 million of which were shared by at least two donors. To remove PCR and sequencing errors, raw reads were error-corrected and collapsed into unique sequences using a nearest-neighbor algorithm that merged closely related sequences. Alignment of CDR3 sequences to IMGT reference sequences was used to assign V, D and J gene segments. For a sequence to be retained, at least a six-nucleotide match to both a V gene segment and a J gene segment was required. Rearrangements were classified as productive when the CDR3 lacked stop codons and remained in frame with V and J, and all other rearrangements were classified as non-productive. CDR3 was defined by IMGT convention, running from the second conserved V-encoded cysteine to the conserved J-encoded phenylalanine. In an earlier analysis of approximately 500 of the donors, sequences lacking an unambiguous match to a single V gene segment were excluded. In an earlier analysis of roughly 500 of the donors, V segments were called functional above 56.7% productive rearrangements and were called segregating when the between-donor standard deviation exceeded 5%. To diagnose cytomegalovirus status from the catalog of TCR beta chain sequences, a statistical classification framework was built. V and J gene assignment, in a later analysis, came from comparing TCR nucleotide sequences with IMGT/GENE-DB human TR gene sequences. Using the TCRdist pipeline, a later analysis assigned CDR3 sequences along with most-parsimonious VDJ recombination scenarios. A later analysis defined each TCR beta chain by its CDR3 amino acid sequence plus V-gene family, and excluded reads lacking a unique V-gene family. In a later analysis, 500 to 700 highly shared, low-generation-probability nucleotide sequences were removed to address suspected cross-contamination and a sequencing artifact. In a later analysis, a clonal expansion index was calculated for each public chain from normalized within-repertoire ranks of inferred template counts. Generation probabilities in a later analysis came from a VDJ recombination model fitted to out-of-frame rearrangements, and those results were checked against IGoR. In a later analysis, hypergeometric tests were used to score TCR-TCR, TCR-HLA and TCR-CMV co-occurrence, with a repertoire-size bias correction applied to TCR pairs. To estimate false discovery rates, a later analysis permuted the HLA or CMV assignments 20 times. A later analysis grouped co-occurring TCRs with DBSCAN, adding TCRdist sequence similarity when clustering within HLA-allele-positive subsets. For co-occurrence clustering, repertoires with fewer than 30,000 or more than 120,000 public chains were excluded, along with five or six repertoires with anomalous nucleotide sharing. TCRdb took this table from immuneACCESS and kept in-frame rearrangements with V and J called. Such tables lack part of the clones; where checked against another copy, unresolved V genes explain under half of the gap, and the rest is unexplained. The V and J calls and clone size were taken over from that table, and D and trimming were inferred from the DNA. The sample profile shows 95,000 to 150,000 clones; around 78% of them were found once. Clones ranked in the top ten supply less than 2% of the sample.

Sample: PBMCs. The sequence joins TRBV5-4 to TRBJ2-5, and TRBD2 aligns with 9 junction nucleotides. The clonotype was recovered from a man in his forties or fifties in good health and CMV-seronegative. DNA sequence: TGTGCCAGCAGCCAAATAGCGGGGGAGCAAGAGACCCAGTACTTC. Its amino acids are CASSQIAGEQETQYF.